The 18 T cell receptor beta chains listed next were all sequenced from one sample in a study of cytomegalovirus exposure and HLA in healthy donors. Primers: 60 Vbeta forward and 13 Jbeta reverse. The assay was immunoSEQ multiplex PCR, and TCRdb's table has in-frame clones only and misses some. The sample has 150,000 or so clones, approximately 86% seen once. Sequenced input: PBMCs. The receptors derive from a woman between 45 and 65 years old in good health and CMV-seropositive.

With regard to this clone: A read error may account for a junction end that differs from germline. J is TRBJ2-3 and V is TRBV30; 10 nucleotides line up with TRBD2. Germline CDR1 GTSNPN, CDR2 SVGIG (reference sequence). This CDR3 spans 15 amino acids. The CDR3 here is CAWGVQLAGLDTQYF. The CDR3, as DNA: TGTGCCTGGGGTGTCCAACTAGCGGGATTAGATACGCAGTATTTT. Full variable domain (rest looked up from reference TRBV30 and TRBJ2-3): SQTIHQWPATLVQPVGSPLSLECTVEGTSNPNLYWYRQAAGRGLQLLFYSVGIGQISSEVPQNLSASRPQDRQFILSSKKLLLSDSGFYLCAWGVQLAGLDTQYFGPGTRLTVL.

About this clone: Other DNA sequences in the same sample also yield this CDR3. The J gene is TRBJ2-1, the V gene TRBV19; the D is unclear. The CDR3 sequence is 15 residues long. The germline V gene encodes CDR1 LNHDA and CDR2 SQIVND (reference sequence). V was pared by 1 base and J by 0 bases, with 7 bases between. The CDR3 DNA reads as TGTGCCAGTAGTATAGGCCAGAACTCCTACAATGAGCAGTTCTTC. Translation gives CASSIGQNSYNEQFF.

CDR3 DNA: TGTGCCAGCAGATGGCTAGCTGCCCCGGAGCAGTTCTTC. This translates into CASRWLAAPEQFF. The chain is built from TRBV6-6 and TRBJ2-1, with D maybe TRBD2 (5 bases). Germline CDR1 is MNHNY and CDR2 is SVGAGI (reference sequence). The CDR3 totals 13 residues. Trimming cost V 6 bases and J 10 bases, with 16 bases left between them.

The J gene is TRBJ2-7, the V gene TRBV18; 7 bases fit TRBD1. The CDR3 runs to 14 residues. With V trimmed by 1 base and J by 5 bases, 5 bases remained unmatched. Germline CDR1 is KGHSH and CDR2 is LQKENI. The CDR3 reads CASSPLQQGNEQYF. The CDR3 DNA is TGTGCCAGCTCACCACTCCAACAGGGGAACGAGCAGTACTTC.

The chain recombines TRBV11-2 with TRBJ1-2; perhaps TRBD1 as D (6 bases). The CDR3 is made up of 15 amino acids. From germline, CDR1 is SGHAT and CDR2 FQNNGV. The V gene lost 6 bases and the J gene lost 6 bases, with 20 bases spanning the gap. The CDR3 here is CASRAGGRSQHGYTF. Written as DNA, the CDR3 is TGTGCCAGCAGGGCGGGGGGGCGGTCCCAGCATGGCTACACCTTC.

The J gene is TRBJ2-7, the V gene TRBV18, with a possible D match to TRBD2 (5 bases). Between the trimmed V and J ends, which lost 2 bases and 2 bases, there was a span of 7 bases. The germline CDR1 and CDR2 sequences are KGHSH and LQKENI. This CDR3 comprises 13 residues. CDR3 nucleotides: TGTGCCAGCTCACCATCCGGGACCTACGAGCAGTACTTC. Translating it yields CASSPSGTYEQYF.

CDR3 nucleotide sequence: TGTGCCAGTAGTCCCGTCGAGGGCGGCTATGGCTACACCTTC. It is translated as CASSPVEGGYGYTF. The genes are TRBV19 and TRBJ1-2; no clear D gene. The CDR3 runs 14 residues. Trimming pared 5 bases from V and 4 bases from J, leaving 14 bases between. Germline V gives CDR1 LNHDA, CDR2 SQIVND (reference sequence).

Concerning this clone itself: One junction end does not reproduce the germline sequence, and a read error may be involved. The V and J genes are TRBV10-3 and TRBJ2-7; 9 nucleotides agree with TRBD1. The CDR3 contains 14 residues. Germline-derived CDR1 and CDR2 are ENHRY and SYGVKD. CDR3 residues: CALRGKQGAYEQYF. CDR3 DNA sequence: TGTGCCCTCAGGGGGAAACAGGGGGCGTACGAGCAGTACTTC.

Details on this clone: Within the sample, other DNA sequences also encode this same CDR3. The chain couples TRBV2 to TRBJ1-5; TRBD1 matches at 7 bases. This CDR3 is built from 14 residues. With V trimmed by 6 bases and J by 2 bases, 4 bases remained unmatched. CDR1 and CDR2 from the germline V gene are SNHLY and FYNNEI. The CDR3 sequence: CASRGTGGNQPQHF. The CDR3 DNA reads as TGTGCCAGCAGAGGAACAGGGGGCAATCAGCCCCAGCATTTT.

This chain joins TRBV5-6 and TRBJ2-1, with D tentatively TRBD2 (5 bases). The CDR3 is 14 amino acids. The germline CDR1 and CDR2 sequences are SGHDT and YYEEEE. V dropped 0 bases and J dropped 6 bases, with 10 bases sitting between them. CDR3: CASSLGASINEQFF. CDR3 nucleotides: TGTGCCAGCAGCTTGGGCGCTAGCATCAATGAGCAGTTCTTC. The complete variable domain, with remaining parts taken from reference TRBV5-6 and TRBJ2-1, reads DAGVTQSPTHLIKTRGQQVTLRCSPKSGHDTVSWYQQALGQGPQFIFQYYEEEERQRGNFPDRFSGHQFPNYSSELNVNALLLGDSALYLCASSLGASINEQFFGPGTRLTVL.

This chain joins TRBV18 and TRBJ2-7, with D hard to call. Trimming pared 0 bases from V and 4 bases from J, leaving 16 bases between. The germline CDR1 and CDR2 sequences are KGHSH and LQKENI. This CDR3 is built from 16 residues. This chain's CDR3 is CASSPPTGPTIYEQYF. CDR3 nucleotide sequence: TGTGCCAGCTCACCACCGACGGGTCCCACTATTTACGAGCAGTACTTC.

CDR3 DNA sequence: TGCGCCAGCAGCTTGTATGGGCAGGGGGCCACCGGGGAGCTGTTTTTT. It encodes CASSLYGQGATGELFF. This chain uses TRBV5-1 with TRBJ2-2, with 8 nucleotides matching TRBD1. This CDR3 comprises 16 residues. Trimming cost V 1 base and J 4 bases; bases outside gene matches: 6. The germline gives CDR1 SGHRS, CDR2 YFSETQ.

The chain employs TRBV9 and TRBJ2-4; 10 bases are shared with TRBD2. Per the germline V gene, CDR1 is SGDLS and CDR2 is YYNGEE. J was trimmed by 9 bases and V by 3 bases; bases with no gene match: 9. The CDR3 is 15 amino acids. The CDR3 DNA follows: TGTGCCAGCAGCGAGGGACTAGCGACTCCAATCATTCAGTACTTC. Translated, it gives CASSEGLATPIIQYF.

This clone was found once. CDR3 DNA: TGTGCCAGCAGACAACCAGGGTTGAGCAATCAGCCCCAGCATTTT. As protein: CASRQPGLSNQPQHF. The chain has TRBV6-7 and TRBJ1-5, with D perhaps matching TRBD1 (5 bases). TRBV6-7 is treated as an ORF (open reading frame) with a function not yet certain. Trimming removed 6 bases from V and 1 base from J, with 13 bases in between. This CDR3 has 15 amino acids.

This chain uses TRBV7-3 with TRBJ2-1; possible D gene TRBD1, 7 bases. Per the germline V gene, CDR1 is SGHTA and CDR2 is FQGTGA. V was trimmed by 5 bases and J by 7 bases, leaving 15 bases between them. The CDR3 covers 14 residues. CDR3 residues: CASSQGVGGNEQFF. The CDR3 bases are TGTGCCAGCAGCCAGGGGGTCGGGGGAAATGAGCAGTTCTTC.

The genes are TRBV5-5 and TRBJ1-4; D gene unclear. The length of the CDR3 is 14 residues. Trimming removed 0 bases from V and 8 bases from J, with 11 bases in between. Germline V gives CDR1 SGHKS, CDR2 YYEKEE (reference sequence). The CDR3 DNA reads as TGTGCCAGCAGCTTGGAGGTCTCCGGGGAAAAACTGTTTTTT. Its translation is CASSLEVSGEKLFF.

The chain is built from TRBV6-5 and TRBJ1-5; the match to TRBD1 covers 9 bases. After removal of 6 bases from V and 3 bases from J, the junction contained 3 bases not matched to a gene. The CDR3 extends over 14 amino acids. In germline, CDR1 is MNHEY, CDR2 SVGAGI. The CDR3 nucleotides are TGTGCCAGCAGGCGGACAGGGGTCAATCAGCCCCAGCATTTT. Its protein is CASRRTGVNQPQHF.

This chain connects TRBV6-5 to TRBJ2-7; a possible D gene is TRBD2 (6 bases). The germline gives CDR1 MNHEY, CDR2 SVGAGI. This CDR3 is built from 14 residues. The germline V and J ends were trimmed by 6 bases and 7 bases, with 19 bases remaining between them. The DNA for the CDR3 is TGTGCCAGCAGCCAAGAAGCGGGTGGGAGGGAGCAGTACTTC. Amino acids: CASSQEAGGREQYF.